The entry below gives a single T cell receptor (beta chain) sequence along with its context. Its matching antigen is unknown. A read error may account for a junction end that differs from germline. The sample belongs to a study of T cells in Graves' hyperthyroidism and ophthalmopathy. Whole-study findings and limits: Model predictions of ophthalmopathy came a median around 6.5 months before onset. Researchers report that a 13 V-J model separated ophthalmopathy from stable hyperthyroidism.

The CDR3 loop spans 14 amino acids. The V gene's germline CDR1 is SGHTA and CDR2 FQGNSA. Uncontrolled infection, other autoimmune disease, pregnancy or lactation disqualified patients from enrolment. Diagnoses were established using clinical symptoms, serum thyroxine and TRAb, thyroid ultrasound and orbital computed tomography. Researchers amplified the TCR beta CDR3 regions from RNA transcripts. A set of HTBI primers served as the primers for a first-round RT-PCR of the TCR CDR3. Via MiXCR, TCRdb re-called the multiplex PCR reads, giving one row per CDR3 protein. The sample shows over 650,000 distinct CDR3 sequences, just under 45% of them seen only once.

The rearrangement uses TRBV7-2 and TRBJ1-1; D remains ambiguous. The TCR originated in an adult man with Graves' disease, either hyperthyroidism or ophthalmopathy (not recorded which). The specimen sequenced was peripheral blood or thyroid tissue (not recorded which). The CDR3 nucleotides are TGCGCCAGCAGCCCCCAATCGTTGGGCGCTGAAGCTTTCTTT. Its translation is CASSPQSLGAEAFF.